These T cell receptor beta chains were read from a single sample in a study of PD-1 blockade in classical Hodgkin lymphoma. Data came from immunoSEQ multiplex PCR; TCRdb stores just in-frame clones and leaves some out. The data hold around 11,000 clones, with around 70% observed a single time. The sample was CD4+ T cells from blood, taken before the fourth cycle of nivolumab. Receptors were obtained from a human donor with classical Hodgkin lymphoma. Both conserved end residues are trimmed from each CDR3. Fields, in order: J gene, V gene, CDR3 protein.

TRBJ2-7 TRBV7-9 ASSRAGTGGGEQY
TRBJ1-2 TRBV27 ASSPHTGGGGYT
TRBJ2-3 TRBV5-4 ASSGEGRTDTQY
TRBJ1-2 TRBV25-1 ASSGDSYGYT
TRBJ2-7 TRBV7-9 ASSLDLYEQY
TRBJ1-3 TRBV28 ASSTGVTSGNTIY
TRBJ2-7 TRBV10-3 AISGGYEQY
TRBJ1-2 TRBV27 ASSSTQGNYGYT
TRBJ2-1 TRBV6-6 ATIAGVNEQF
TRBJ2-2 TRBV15 ATSRRQTNTGELF
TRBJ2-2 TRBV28 ASEKRDGELF
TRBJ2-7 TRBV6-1 ASSPTRTEEQY
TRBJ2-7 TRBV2 ASSEFFVGAEQY
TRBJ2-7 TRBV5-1 ASSLDLVGASPYEQY
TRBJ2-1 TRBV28 ASRLPEASGSRPEQF
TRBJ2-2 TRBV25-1 ASSGPLNTGELF
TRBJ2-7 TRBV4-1 ASSLGQGYSYEQY
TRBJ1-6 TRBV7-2 ASSQPGFGDSPLH
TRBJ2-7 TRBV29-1 SVGSYEQY
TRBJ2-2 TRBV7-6 ASRSTGNTGELF
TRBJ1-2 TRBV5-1 ASSPGTVYGYT
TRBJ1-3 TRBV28 ASSRQDVALFFSGNTIY
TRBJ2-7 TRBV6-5 ASGRQGAYYEQY
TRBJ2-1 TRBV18 ASSLAGGPQNEQF
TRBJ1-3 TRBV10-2 ASSREGSTIY
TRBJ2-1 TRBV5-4 ASSEGIELGNEQF
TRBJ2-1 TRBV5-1 ASSLRWRDGYEQF
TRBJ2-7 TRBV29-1 SVERTGSSYEQY
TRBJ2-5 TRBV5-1 ASSFTGQGETQY
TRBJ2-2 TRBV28 ASSPRTGNTGELF
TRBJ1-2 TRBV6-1 ASNAAVYGYT
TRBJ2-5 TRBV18 ASSRTKETQY
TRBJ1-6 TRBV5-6 ASSNRGTAYNSPLH
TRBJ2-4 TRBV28 ASRDRGNIQY
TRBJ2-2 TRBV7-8 ASSLSGQGRNTGELF
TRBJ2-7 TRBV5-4 ASSFSTGQGYEQY
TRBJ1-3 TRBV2 ASSDPTVGFGNTIY
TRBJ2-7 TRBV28 ASSSGLVLGDPYEQY
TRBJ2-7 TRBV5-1 ASSLGGNSISNEQY
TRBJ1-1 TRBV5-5 ASSGRQGLTEAF
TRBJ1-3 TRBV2 ASGDDSGNTIY
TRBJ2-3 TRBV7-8 ASSLSGGRSADTQY
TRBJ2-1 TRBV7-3 ASSSGRDYNEQF
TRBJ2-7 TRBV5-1 ASSLESRDRGNEQY
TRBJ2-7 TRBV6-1 ASRDRDSTHYEQY
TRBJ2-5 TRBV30 AWTRVETQY
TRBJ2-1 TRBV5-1 ASKVWPSYNEQF
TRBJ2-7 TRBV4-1 ASSPSTEYEQY
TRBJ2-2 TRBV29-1 SVATTGELF
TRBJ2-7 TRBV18 ASSPLNGEQY
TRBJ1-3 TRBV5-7 ASSPGQGANTIY
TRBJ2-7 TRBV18 ASSPTTLTVRGSYEQY
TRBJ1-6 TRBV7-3 ASRQGPNSPLH
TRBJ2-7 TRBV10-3 AISDSGRTEQY
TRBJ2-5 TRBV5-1 ASSLNRGSALETQY